Listed below are T cell receptor beta chains from one sample, sequenced in a study of CD8+ T cells in alopecia areata. The assay was immunoSEQ multiplex PCR, and TCRdb's table has in-frame clones only and misses some. Of 64,000 or so clones in the sample, 46% are singletons; the top ten hold roughly 20%. The sample in question was CD8+ T cells sorted from blood, obtained at approximately week 36, from a patient treated with tofacitinib. The receptors stem from a human donor with alopecia areata. Each CDR3 is given with its conserved first and last residue. Fields, in order: clone size, J gene, D gene, V gene, CDR3 DNA, CDR3 protein. D genes are given only for firm matches. Clone size appears in some rows only: once, few, many, or a class for an expanded clone.

medium-sized | TRBJ2-1 | - | TRBV19 | TGTGCCAGTAGTATCAGGGGAACTGAGCAGTTCTTC | CASSIRGTEQFF
- | TRBJ2-1 | - | TRBV29-1 | TGCAGCGTGTCCGGCGGGGATAACAATGAGCAGTTCTTC | CSVSGGDNNEQFF
- | TRBJ2-2 | - | TRBV27 | TGTGCCAGCAACTACAGGGCTGGCGGGGAGCTGTTTTTT | CASNYRAGGELFF
few | TRBJ2-1 | TRBD2 | TRBV5-1 | TGCGCCAGCAGCTTGGCTGCGGGAGGGGGGTTTGAGCAGTTCTTC | CASSLAAGGGFEQFF
- | TRBJ2-1 | - | TRBV7-5 | TGTGCCAGCAGCTCAATGAGTGAGCAGTTCTTC | CASSSMSEQFF
- | TRBJ2-1 | TRBD2 | TRBV18 | TGTGCCAGCTCCACCGGGACTAGCGGGAGGGTTGTGGATGAGCAGTTCTTC | CASSTGTSGRVVDEQFF
- | TRBJ2-1 | TRBD2 | TRBV4-3 | TGCGCCAGCAGCCACCTGTCCGGGACTAGCTCCTACAATGAGCAGTTCTTC | CASSHLSGTSSYNEQFF
- | TRBJ2-4 | - | TRBV5-1 | TGCGCCAGCAGCTTGGGTGCGGGCCTAGCCAAAAACATTCAGTACTTC | CASSLGAGLAKNIQYF
- | TRBJ2-7 | - | TRBV4-1 | TGCGCCAGCAGCCAAGCTCGAGCGGACTCCTACGAGCAGTACTTC | CASSQARADSYEQYF
few | TRBJ2-7 | - | TRBV4-3 | TGCGCCAGCAGCCAAGTGACAGACTACGAGCAGTACTTC | CASSQVTDYEQYF
- | TRBJ2-2 | - | TRBV9 | TGTGCCAGCAAAAACGGCCCCGGGGAGCTGTTTTTT | CASKNGPGELFF
- | TRBJ2-1 | TRBD2 | TRBV29-1 | TGCAGCGTCGAGACTAGCGGGCAGTCCTACAATGAGCAGTTCTTC | CSVETSGQSYNEQFF
few | TRBJ2-3 | TRBD2 | TRBV29-1 | TGCAGCGACGGACTAGCGGGAGGGCCAGATACGCAGTATTTT | CSDGLAGGPDTQYF
- | TRBJ2-3 | - | TRBV13 | TGTGCCAGCAGCCCACAGGGGGGGCGAGATACGCAGTATTTT | CASSPQGGRDTQYF
- | TRBJ2-7 | TRBD2 | TRBV7-9 | TGTGCCAGCAGCTTAGGTGGTTCTAGCGGAGTGGAGCAGTACTTC | CASSLGGSSGVEQYF
- | TRBJ1-2 | - | TRBV27 | TGTGCCAGCAGTTTGGCCGGTTCTAACTATGGCTACACCTTC | CASSLAGSNYGYTF
- | TRBJ2-1 | - | TRBV6-1 | TGTGCCAGCAGTGCAGAATTCAATGAGCAGTTCTTC | CASSAEFNEQFF
- | TRBJ2-7 | - | TRBV28 | TGTGCCAGCAGGAGTATCTACGAGCAGTACTTC | CASRSIYEQYF
- | TRBJ2-3 | - | TRBV9 | TGTGCCAGCAGCGAAAGCGGGGATACGCAGTATTTT | CASSESGDTQYF
few | TRBJ2-4 | - | TRBV28 | TGTGCCAGCCGGGTTAGGGGGGCCAAAAACATTCAGTACTTC | CASRVRGAKNIQYF
- | TRBJ1-1 | - | TRBV5-1 | TGCGCCAGCAGCGCCAGGGTATCAATGAACACTGAAGCTTTCTTT | CASSARVSMNTEAFF
- | TRBJ1-1 | - | TRBV11-2 | TGTGCCAGCAGCTTAGGAGGGATGGCTGAAGCTTTCTTT | CASSLGGMAEAFF
- | TRBJ2-7 | - | TRBV5-1 | TGCGCCAGCAGCTACACGGACAGTTACGAGCAGTACTTC | CASSYTDSYEQYF
few | TRBJ2-3 | TRBD2 | TRBV29-1 | TGCAGCGCTCGGGGAGCGGGAGGGACAGATACGCAGTATTTT | CSARGAGGTDTQYF
- | TRBJ2-1 | - | TRBV19 | TGTGCCAGTAGTACCCTCCCGGGCAATGAGCAGTTCTTC | CASSTLPGNEQFF
few | TRBJ2-7 | - | TRBV21-1 | TGTGCCAGCAGCCCGGGACTAGCGGGGGCCTACGAGCAGTACTTC | CASSPGLAGAYEQYF
- | TRBJ1-5 | - | TRBV19 | TGTGCCAGTACAACGGTGGCGATCCCTAATAGCAATCAGCCCCAGCATTTT | CASTTVAIPNSNQPQHF
- | TRBJ1-4 | - | TRBV7-9 | TGTGCCAGCAGCTTTACGGAGTCTAATGAAAAACTGTTTTTT | CASSFTESNEKLFF
few | TRBJ2-7 | TRBD2 | TRBV9 | TGTGCCAGCAGCCCTAGCGGGAGTACCTACGAGCAGTACTTC | CASSPSGSTYEQYF
- | TRBJ2-3 | TRBD2 | TRBV27 | TGTGCCAGCAGCCAAAAGACCACTAGCGAATACACAGATACGCAGTATTTT | CASSQKTTSEYTDTQYF
few | TRBJ2-3 | - | TRBV27 | TGTGCCAGCAGTCCCGGCCCGGGACCCAAAACAGATACGCAGTATTTT | CASSPGPGPKTDTQYF
- | TRBJ2-1 | TRBD2 | TRBV7-9 | TGTGCCAGCAGCATGCCCGGGACTAGCGGGGACAATGAGCAGTTCTTC | CASSMPGTSGDNEQFF
- | TRBJ1-5 | - | TRBV6-5 | TGTGCCAGCAGTACAGCCTACAATCAGCCCCAGCATTTT | CASSTAYNQPQHF
- | TRBJ2-5 | - | TRBV2 | TGTGCCAGCAGCACCCAGGGGCTGGTCTCCCAAGAGACCCAGTACTTC | CASSTQGLVSQETQYF
- | TRBJ2-7 | TRBD2 | TRBV27 | TGTGCCAGCAGTCTCTTCGCGGGAGGGCCTCAGGTTGCGCAGTACTTC | CASSLFAGGPQVAQYF
- | TRBJ2-2 | - | TRBV11-2 | TGTGCCAGCAGCCCCTACGGGGGGCTAGCTGTCGGGGAGCTGTTTTTT | CASSPYGGLAVGELFF
- | TRBJ2-7 | TRBD2 | TRBV15 | TGTGCCACCAGCAGAGTCGCGGGAGGGCCCACCGAGCAGTACTTC | CATSRVAGGPTEQYF
- | TRBJ2-2 | - | TRBV29-1 | TGCAGCGTTGGGGACGGTGGAGGGGCGAACACCGGGGAGCTGTTTTTT | CSVGDGGGANTGELFF
- | TRBJ2-7 | TRBD1 | TRBV5-1 | TGCGCCAGCAGCTGGGGGACAGGTTCGTCCTACGAGCAGTACTTC | CASSWGTGSSYEQYF
few | TRBJ1-1 | - | TRBV27 | TGTGCCAGCAGGGGACTACGCACTGAAGCTTTCTTT | CASRGLRTEAFF